This TCR beta chain was profiled in a study of CD8 T cells in Susac syndrome. Whole-study results and caveats: Regarding the TCR sequencing and HLA analysis, the study admitted that a relatively small number of individuals were involved.

An input of roughly 0.5 to 1 ug of RNA was subjected to reverse transcription using random hexamers. Amplification of TCR beta CDR3 spanned 54 Vbeta and 13 Jbeta via immunoSEQ multiplex PCR. MiXCR was run by TCRdb on the immunoSEQ multiplex PCR reads, yielding one entry per CDR3 protein. The data hold roughly 200,000 distinct CDR3 sequences, with approximately 95% observed a single time. High-throughput TCR beta sequencing covered peripheral CD8+ and CD4+ T cells. Bulk CD8+ and CD4+ cells came from magnetic negative isolation; CD8+ TEMRA by FACS. A word on this clonotype: The target antigen is unknown.

V lost 3 bases and J lost 0; bases outside the gene matches: 4. Germline CDR1 and CDR2: SGDLS and YYNGEE. The CDR3 length is 16 residues. Sequenced sample: CD8+ T cells from PBMCs. The sequence derives from a human donor with multiple sclerosis. The chain uses TRBV9 and TRBJ2-3, with 10 bases matching TRBD2. As DNA, the CDR3 is TGTGCCAGCAGCGCCTATAGCGGGGGGAGCACAGATACGCAGTATTTT. Its translation is CASSAYSGGSTDTQYF.